This T cell receptor beta chain was obtained from a study of blood T cell repertoires in COVID-19. About the study: Material from acute and convalescent COVID-19 was sourced from the United States, Italy and Spain. The analysed material was cDNA or gDNA that came from T cells, B-cell-depleted T cells, or PBMCs.

In germline, CDR1 is LGHNA, CDR2 YNFKEQ. Germline trimming cut 1 base from V and 6 bases from J; bases unmatched to any gene: 8. CDR3 length: 15 amino acids. The data were produced by immunoSEQ multiplex PCR, yet TCRdb's version contains in-frame clones alone and is incomplete. This table holds tens of thousands of clones, nearly 90% found once. The rearrangement uses TRBV4-2 and TRBJ2-7; 8 nucleotides agree with TRBD2. Sequenced sample: peripheral blood. The sequence derives from an elderly man with acute or convalescent COVID-19. CDR3 amino acids: CASSQGKREGGEQYF. The DNA of the CDR3 is TGTGCCAGCAGCCAAGGGAAACGGGAGGGGGGCGAGCAGTACTTC.